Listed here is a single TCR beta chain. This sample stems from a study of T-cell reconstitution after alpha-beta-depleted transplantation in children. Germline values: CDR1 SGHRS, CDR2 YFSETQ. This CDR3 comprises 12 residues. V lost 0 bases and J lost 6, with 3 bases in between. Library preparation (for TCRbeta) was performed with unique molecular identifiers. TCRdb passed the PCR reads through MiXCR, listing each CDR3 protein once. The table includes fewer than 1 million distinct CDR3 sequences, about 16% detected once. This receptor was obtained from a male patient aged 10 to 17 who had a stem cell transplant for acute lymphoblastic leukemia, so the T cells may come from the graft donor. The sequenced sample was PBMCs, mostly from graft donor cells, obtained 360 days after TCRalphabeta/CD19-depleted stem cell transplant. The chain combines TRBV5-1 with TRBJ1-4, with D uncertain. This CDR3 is CASSLEDEKLFF. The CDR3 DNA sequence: TGCGCCAGCAGCTTGGAGGATGAAAAACTGTTTTTT.